The subject of this entry is one T cell receptor (beta chain). TCRdb keeps only in-frame clones here, not all; method: immunoSEQ multiplex PCR. Found here are around 80,000 clones, 90% to 95% of them singletons; the top ten hold around 0.4%. The V and J ends lost 7 bases and 0 bases respectively, with 13 bases between them. The CDR3 loop spans 15 amino acids. Germline CDR1 and CDR2: MNHNY and SVGAGI (reference sequence). This sample is drawn from a study of technical replicates of blood from several donors. This chain links TRBV6-6 with TRBJ2-4, with D possibly being TRBD2 (5 bases). Specimen: T cells isolated from PBMCs. The receptor's source is a human donor in good health. The CDR3 sequence is CASTLGGLAKNIQYF. DNA for the CDR3: TGTGCCAGCACCCTAGGAGGACTAGCCAAAAACATTCAGTACTTC.